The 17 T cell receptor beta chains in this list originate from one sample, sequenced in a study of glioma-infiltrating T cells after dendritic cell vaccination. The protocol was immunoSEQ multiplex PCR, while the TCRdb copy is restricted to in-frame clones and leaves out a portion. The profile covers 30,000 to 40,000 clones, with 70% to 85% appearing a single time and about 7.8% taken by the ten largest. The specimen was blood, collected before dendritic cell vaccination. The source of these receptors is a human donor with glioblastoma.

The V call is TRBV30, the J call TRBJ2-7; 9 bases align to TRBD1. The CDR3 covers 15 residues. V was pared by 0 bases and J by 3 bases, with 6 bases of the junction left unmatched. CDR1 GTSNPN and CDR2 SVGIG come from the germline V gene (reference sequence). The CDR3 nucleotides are TGTGCCTGGAGTGTGGACAGGGGATTTGGCTACGAGCAGTACTTC. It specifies CAWSVDRGFGYEQYF.

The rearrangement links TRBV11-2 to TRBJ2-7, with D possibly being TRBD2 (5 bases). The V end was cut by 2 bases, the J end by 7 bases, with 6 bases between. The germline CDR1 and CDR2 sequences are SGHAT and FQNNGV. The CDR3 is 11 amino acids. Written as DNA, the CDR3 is TGTGCCAGCAGCTTATGGGAGGAGCAGTACTTC. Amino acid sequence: CASSLWEEQYF.

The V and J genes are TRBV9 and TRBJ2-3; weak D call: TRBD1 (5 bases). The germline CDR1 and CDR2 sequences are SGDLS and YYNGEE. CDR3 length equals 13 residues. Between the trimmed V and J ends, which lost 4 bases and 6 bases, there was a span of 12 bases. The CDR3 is CASSRGTLDTQYF. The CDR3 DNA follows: TGTGCCAGCAGCAGGGGAACCCTCGATACGCAGTATTTT.

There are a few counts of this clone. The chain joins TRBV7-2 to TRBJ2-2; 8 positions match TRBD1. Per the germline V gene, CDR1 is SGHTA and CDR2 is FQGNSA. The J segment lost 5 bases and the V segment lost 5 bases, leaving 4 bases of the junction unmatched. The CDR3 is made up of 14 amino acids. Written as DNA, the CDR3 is TGTGCCAGCAGCCGACAGGGGCGAACCGGGGAGCTGTTTTTT. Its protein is CASSRQGRTGELFF. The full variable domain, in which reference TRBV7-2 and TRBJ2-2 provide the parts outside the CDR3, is GAGVSQSPSNKVTEKGKDVELRCDPISGHTALYWYRQSLGQGLEFLIYFQGNSAPDKSGLPSDRFSAERTGGSVSTLTIQRTQQEDSAVYLCASSRQGRTGELFFGEGSRLTVL.

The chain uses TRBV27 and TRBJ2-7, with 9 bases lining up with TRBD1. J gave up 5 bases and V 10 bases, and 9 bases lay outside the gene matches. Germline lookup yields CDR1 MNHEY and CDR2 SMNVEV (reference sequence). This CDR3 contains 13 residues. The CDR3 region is CATTGTGLDEQYF. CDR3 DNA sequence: TGTGCCACCACCGGGACAGGGCTCGACGAGCAGTACTTC.

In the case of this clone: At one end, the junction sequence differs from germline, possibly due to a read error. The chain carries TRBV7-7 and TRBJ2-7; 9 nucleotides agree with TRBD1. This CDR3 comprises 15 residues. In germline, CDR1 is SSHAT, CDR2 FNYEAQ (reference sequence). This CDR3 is CASSDSGTGSLQQYF. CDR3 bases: TGTGCTAGCAGCGACTCCGGGACAGGGTCTCTGCAGCAGTACTTC.

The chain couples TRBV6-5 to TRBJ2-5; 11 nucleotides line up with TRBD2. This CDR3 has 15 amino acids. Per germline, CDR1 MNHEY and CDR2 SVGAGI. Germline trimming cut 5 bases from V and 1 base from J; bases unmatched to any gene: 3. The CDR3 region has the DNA TGTGCCAGCAGTCCTCTAGCGGGGGGCCAAGAGACCCAGTACTTC. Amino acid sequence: CASSPLAGGQETQYF.

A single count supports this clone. CDR3 amino acids: CASSLDRGRNNEQFF. The CDR3 DNA is TGTGCCAGCAGCCTGGACAGGGGGAGGAACAATGAGCAGTTCTTC. The chain couples TRBV11-2 to TRBJ2-1, with 10 bases that match TRBD1. V shed 5 bases, J shed 5 bases, and the junction held 6 bases outside the gene matches. Per the germline V gene, CDR1 is SGHAT and CDR2 is FQNNGV. The CDR3 covers 15 residues.

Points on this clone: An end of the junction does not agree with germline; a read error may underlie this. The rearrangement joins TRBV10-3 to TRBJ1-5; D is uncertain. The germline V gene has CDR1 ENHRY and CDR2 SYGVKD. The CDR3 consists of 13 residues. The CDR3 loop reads CAINEGPGQPQHF. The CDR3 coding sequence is TGTGCCATCAATGAGGGCCCGGGGCAGCCCCAGCATTTT.

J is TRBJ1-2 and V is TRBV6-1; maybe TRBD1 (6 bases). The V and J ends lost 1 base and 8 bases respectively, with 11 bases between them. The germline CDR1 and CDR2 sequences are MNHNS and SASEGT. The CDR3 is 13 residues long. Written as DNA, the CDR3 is TGTGCCAGCAGTGAAGGAGGTGACAGGGGCTACACCTTC. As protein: CASSEGGDRGYTF.

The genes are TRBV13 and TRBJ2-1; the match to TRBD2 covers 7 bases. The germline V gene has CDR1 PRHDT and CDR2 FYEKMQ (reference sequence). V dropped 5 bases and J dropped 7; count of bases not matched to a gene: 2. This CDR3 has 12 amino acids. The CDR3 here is CASSPGGNEQFF. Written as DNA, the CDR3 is TGTGCCAGCAGCCCCGGGGGGAATGAGCAGTTCTTC.

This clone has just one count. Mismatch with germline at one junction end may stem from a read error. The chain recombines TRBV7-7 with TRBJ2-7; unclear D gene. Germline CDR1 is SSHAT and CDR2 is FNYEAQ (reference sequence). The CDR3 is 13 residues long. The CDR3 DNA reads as TGTGCTAGCAGCTTAGCTCGCGGCTACGAGCAGTACTTC. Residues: CASSLARGYEQYF.

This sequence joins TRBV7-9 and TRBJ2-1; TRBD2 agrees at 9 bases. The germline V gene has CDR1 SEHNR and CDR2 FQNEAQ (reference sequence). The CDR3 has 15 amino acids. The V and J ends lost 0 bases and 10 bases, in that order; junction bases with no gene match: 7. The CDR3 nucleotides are TGTGCCAGCAGCTTAGCGGTGGGACTAGCAGGCGAGCAGTTCTTC. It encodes CASSLAVGLAGEQFF.

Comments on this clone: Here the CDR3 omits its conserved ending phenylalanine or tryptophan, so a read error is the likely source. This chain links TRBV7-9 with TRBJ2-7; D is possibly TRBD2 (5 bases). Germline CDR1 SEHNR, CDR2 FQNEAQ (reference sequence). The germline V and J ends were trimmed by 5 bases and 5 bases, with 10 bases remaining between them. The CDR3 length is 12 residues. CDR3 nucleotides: TGTGCCAGCAGCCCCGAGGGTCACGAGCAGTACCTC. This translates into CASSPEGHEQYL.

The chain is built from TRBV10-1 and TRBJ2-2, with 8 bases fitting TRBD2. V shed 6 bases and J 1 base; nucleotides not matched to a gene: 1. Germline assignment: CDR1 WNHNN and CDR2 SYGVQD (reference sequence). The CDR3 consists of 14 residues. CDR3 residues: CASRLAENTGELFF. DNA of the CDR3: TGCGCCAGCAGACTAGCGGAGAACACCGGGGAGCTGTTTTTT.

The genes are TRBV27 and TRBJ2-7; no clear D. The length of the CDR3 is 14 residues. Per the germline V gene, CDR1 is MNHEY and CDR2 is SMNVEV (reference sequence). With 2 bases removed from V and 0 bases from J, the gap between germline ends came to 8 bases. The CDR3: CASSLAGSSYEQYF. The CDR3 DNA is TGTGCCAGCAGTTTAGCAGGATCCTCCTACGAGCAGTACTTC.

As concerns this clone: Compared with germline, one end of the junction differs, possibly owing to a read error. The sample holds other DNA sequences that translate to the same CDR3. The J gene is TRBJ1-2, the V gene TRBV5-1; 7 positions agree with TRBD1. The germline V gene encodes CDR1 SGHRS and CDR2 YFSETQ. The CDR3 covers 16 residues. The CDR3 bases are TGCGCCAGTAGCTTGGGCAGGGGGTTTGGGTACTATGGCTACACCTTC. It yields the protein CASSLGRGFGYYGYTF.